This is a list of T cell receptor beta chains from one sample in a study of blood T cell repertoires in COVID-19. The method was immunoSEQ multiplex PCR; TCRdb's version includes in-frame clones alone and lacks a portion of them. The table has hundreds of thousands of clones, nearly 90% seen once; the top ten hold around 0.7%. The sequencing sample was made of peripheral blood. The receptor source for this set is a human donor in a cohort sampled during active COVID-19. Both conserved end residues are trimmed from each CDR3.

j_call: TRBJ2-7; v_call: TRBV6-5; cdr3_aa: ASSYSIVTGPYEQY
j_call: TRBJ2-7; v_call: TRBV4-3; cdr3_aa: ASSQDSGIYEQY
j_call: TRBJ2-5; v_call: TRBV2; cdr3_aa: ASSVGLAGGRYQETQY
j_call: TRBJ1-2; v_call: TRBV4-3; cdr3_aa: ASSKEQGLGGYT
j_call: TRBJ2-7; v_call: TRBV5-1; cdr3_aa: ASSWEPGEQY
j_call: TRBJ2-7; v_call: TRBV28; cdr3_aa: ASIRVTGAGEQY
j_call: TRBJ1-1; v_call: TRBV10-3; cdr3_aa: AISGTTGVNYEAF
j_call: TRBJ2-7; v_call: TRBV10-3; cdr3_aa: AISAGQGNSYEQY
j_call: TRBJ1-4; v_call: TRBV30; cdr3_aa: AWSVRMGRALEKLF
j_call: TRBJ1-1; v_call: TRBV19; cdr3_aa: ASSTQGDTEAF
j_call: TRBJ1-2; v_call: TRBV5-6; cdr3_aa: ASNTRNSPNYGYT
j_call: TRBJ2-7; v_call: TRBV4-1; cdr3_aa: ASSPTGSEQY
j_call: TRBJ1-6; v_call: TRBV27; cdr3_aa: ASSQDRGAYNSPLH
j_call: TRBJ2-7; v_call: TRBV6-5; cdr3_aa: ASSRGQIYYEQY
j_call: TRBJ2-1; v_call: TRBV19; cdr3_aa: ASNQGAANEQF